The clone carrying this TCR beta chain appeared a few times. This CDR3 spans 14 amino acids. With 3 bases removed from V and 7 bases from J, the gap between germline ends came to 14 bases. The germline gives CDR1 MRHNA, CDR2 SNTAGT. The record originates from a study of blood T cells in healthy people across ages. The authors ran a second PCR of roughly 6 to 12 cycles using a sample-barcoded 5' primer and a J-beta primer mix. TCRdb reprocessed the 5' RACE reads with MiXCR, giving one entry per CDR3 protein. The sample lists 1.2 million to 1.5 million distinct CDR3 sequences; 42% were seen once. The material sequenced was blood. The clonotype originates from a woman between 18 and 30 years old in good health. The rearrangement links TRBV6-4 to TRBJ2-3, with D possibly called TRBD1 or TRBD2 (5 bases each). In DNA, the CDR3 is TGTGCCAGCAGTGAGGGACCAGGGACCAATACGCAGTATTTT. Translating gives CASSEGPGTNTQYF.